This T cell receptor beta chain was found in a study of OX40 agonist ivuxolimab in advanced cancers. Across the study: Patients were 65% to 85% male with ages roughly 20 to 90, mean roughly 64. Prior therapy, whether anti-PD-1, anti-PD-L1 or anti-CTLA-4, was allowed, and approximately 37% had some. Findings and caveats of the study: Expanded clones were, on average, more numerous in CD8+ T cells than in CD4+.

Trimming left V 2 bases short and J 6 bases short, with 13 bases between. Germline loops: CDR1 SGHVS, CDR2 FQNEAQ. There are 14 residues in the CDR3. In the case of this clone: Its antigen is not known.

Profiled with immunoSEQ multiplex PCR; TCRdb holds only in-frame clones, not every one. Of 35,000 to 45,000 clones listed, roughly 90% are singletons. The TCR comes from an adult with an advanced solid tumor such as melanoma, head and neck, liver or kidney cancer. The V call is TRBV7-8, the J call TRBJ1-1; D gene ambiguous. Sequencing used CD4+ or CD8+ T cells sorted from blood, obtained in a trial of the OX40 agonist ivuxolimab. CDR3: CASSLNGDYAEAFF. The CDR3 nucleotides read TGTGCCAGCAGCTTAAATGGGGATTACGCTGAAGCTTTCTTT.